Listed here is a single T cell receptor beta chain. Antigen specificity is unknown. Molecular barcoding with unique molecular identifiers was used for the TCRbeta library. TCRdb passed the PCR reads through MiXCR, listing each CDR3 protein once. Among a few hundred thousand distinct CDR3 sequences listed, 25% to 30% were seen once. This sample was taken from a study of T-cell reconstitution after alpha-beta-depleted transplantation in children. Overall study results and limits: Where alpha-beta T cells came from about two months after transplant was reportedly several hundred expanded graft clones.

The V gene end was trimmed by 3 bases and the J gene end by 8 bases; junction bases not matched to a gene: 8. The CDR3 length is 14 residues. Germline-derived CDR1 and CDR2 are DFQATT and SNEGSKA (reference sequence). The sequencing used PBMCs, collected before TCRalphabeta/CD19-depleted stem cell transplant. The clonotype was recovered from a boy under two years old with Wiskott-Aldrich syndrome, due to receive a stem cell transplant. This chain joins TRBV20-1 and TRBJ1-4; 8 bases match TRBD1. The DNA for the CDR3 is TGCAGTGCTAGCGACAGGGGAGGACGAGAAAAACTGTTTTTT. It specifies CSASDRGGREKLFF.